This TCR beta chain originates from a study of PD-1 blockade in classical Hodgkin lymphoma (dated by TCRdb to 2019 to 2021). Broadly, across the study: Nivolumab dosing was 3 mg/kg intravenously every 2 weeks, continuing until either disease progression or unacceptable toxicity. To define a peripheral blood immune signature of response to PD-1 blockade in classical Hodgkin lymphoma, the study combined TCR beta sequencing with CyTOF. What the work shows at the level of the full study, not this receptor alone: Newly diagnosed patients were reported to have lower baseline TCR diversity than healthy donors, and relapsed/refractory patients were reported to have lower baseline TCR diversity still. By C4D1, a significant rise was seen in CD4+ TCR diversity but not in CD8+ TCR diversity (p=0.0027 vs p=0.16), and the rise was most apparent among complete responders (p=0.02). The study covered only a single clinical trial cohort, and the causes of the repertoire differences, possibly disease activity or prior therapy, were still not defined. Among trial patients, those achieving complete response had baseline diversity similar to that of newly diagnosed patients, while diversity was significantly lower in partial responders and progressors. Diversity was lower in patients who began nivolumab less than 1 year after ASCT, so these patients were left out of later analyses to avoid confounding by immune reconstitution.

V is cut by 3 bases and J by 1 base, and the space between the germline ends is 9 bases. The germline V gene yields KGHSH for CDR1 and LQKENI for CDR2. The CDR3 covers 15 residues, taking in both the cysteine and the phenylalanine. The CDR3 DNA has 45 bases and is translated from base 1. This sample's time point label indicates: cycle 1 day 1 (C1D1), immediately before nivolumab initiation. Every trial patient had relapsed after autologous stem cell transplantation, and cohorts A, B and C differed in prior brentuximab vedotin exposure. The trial cohort comprised some 60 patients with relapsed/refractory classical Hodgkin lymphoma whose best overall responses were complete response, partial response or progressive disease. Trial patients were treated with single-agent nivolumab in the multi-cohort phase II CheckMate 205 trial. Best overall response was determined by an independent review committee according to the 2007 International Working Group response criteria. Trial PBMCs were collected just before the start of nivolumab (C1D1) and during therapy at cycle 2 day 1 and cycle 4 day 1. Peripheral blood was collected in 8 mL Vacutainer Cell Preparation Tubes, from which PBMCs were isolated by centrifugation and then cryopreserved.

The Qiagen DNeasy kit was used to extract genomic DNA both from unsorted PBMCs and from the negatively selected CD4+ and CD8+ fractions. TCR beta CDR3 regions were amplified by immunoSEQ multiplex PCR using primers annealing to V and J segments. A synthetic immune receptor repertoire was used to minimize amplification bias, and remaining bias was computationally removed after sequencing. The source study handled its data this way. Repertoire diversity was quantified as the Shannon entropy index using custom Python scripts. Unsorted, CD4+ and CD8+ repertoires were analyzed separately, except for combined analyses in which CD4+ and CD8+ sequences were merged in silico. A clone was considered expanded if an increase in frequency of at least 2-fold after treatment relative to C1D1 was found, and a pseudocount of 0.5 was applied to clones undetected at baseline. Clones with 0 or 1 copy at C1D1 were classified as singleton clones, and clones with 2 or more copies were classified as non-singleton clones. Clones expanded in unsorted samples were labelled as CD4+, CD8+ or unknown by matching protein sequences in sorted samples from the same patient. Diversity changes from C1D1 to C4D1 were tested in paired samples using Wilcoxon tests. TCRdb holds this immuneACCESS table with in-frame rearrangements only. Some clones are missing; in checked studies, unresolved V genes explain under half, and the rest has no known cause. Clone size and V and J calls were adopted from that table, with D and trimming inferred from the DNA. This sample has 60,000 or so clones in its table, and roughly nine tenths of those were observed once. 9.7% of the sample goes to the ten largest clones.

Note on this clone: Its cognate antigen has yet to be identified. One base away there is no much larger clone; base qualities are not given.

The chain employs TRBV18 and TRBJ2-2, with the D gene uncertain. Sequenced material: peripheral blood mononuclear cells (PBMCs), taken at baseline. The receptor was isolated from a human donor with classical Hodgkin lymphoma. The DNA is TGTGCCAGCTCACCGATTCTCCAGAACACCGGGGAGCTGTTTTTT. Its protein product is CASSPILQNTGELFF.